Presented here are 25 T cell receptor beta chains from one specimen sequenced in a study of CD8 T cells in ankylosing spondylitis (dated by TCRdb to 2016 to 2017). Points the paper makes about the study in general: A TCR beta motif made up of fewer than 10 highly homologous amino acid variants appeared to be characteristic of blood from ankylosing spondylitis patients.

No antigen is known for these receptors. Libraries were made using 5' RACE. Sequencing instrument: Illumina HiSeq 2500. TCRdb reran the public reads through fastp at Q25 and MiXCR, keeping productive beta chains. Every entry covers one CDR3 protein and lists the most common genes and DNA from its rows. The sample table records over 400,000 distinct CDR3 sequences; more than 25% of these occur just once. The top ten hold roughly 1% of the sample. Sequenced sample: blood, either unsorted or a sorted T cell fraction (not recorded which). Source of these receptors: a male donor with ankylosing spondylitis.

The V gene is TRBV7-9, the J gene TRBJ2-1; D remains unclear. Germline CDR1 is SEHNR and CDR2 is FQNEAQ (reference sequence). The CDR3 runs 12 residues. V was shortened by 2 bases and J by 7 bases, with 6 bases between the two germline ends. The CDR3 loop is CASSLNTNEQFF. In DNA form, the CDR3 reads TGTGCCAGCAGCTTAAATACGAATGAGCAGTTCTTC. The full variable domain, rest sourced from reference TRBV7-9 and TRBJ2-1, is DTGVSQNPRHKITKRGQNVTFRCDPISEHNRLYWYRQTLGQGPEFLTYFQNEAQLEKSRLLSDRFSAERPKGSFSTLEIQRTEQGDSAMYLCASSLNTNEQFFGPGTRLTVL.

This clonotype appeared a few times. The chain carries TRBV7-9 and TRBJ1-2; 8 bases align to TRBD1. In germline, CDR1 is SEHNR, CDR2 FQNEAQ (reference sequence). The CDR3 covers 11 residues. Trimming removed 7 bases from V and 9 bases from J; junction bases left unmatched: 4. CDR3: CASKRQGSYTF. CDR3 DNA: TGTGCCAGCAAGAGACAGGGGAGCTACACCTTC.

In DNA, the CDR3 is TGTGCCAGCAGACCGGGACTAGCGTTGGACAATGAGCAGTTCTTC. Amino acid sequence: CASRPGLALDNEQFF. The chain has TRBV5-6 and TRBJ2-1, with 10 positions matching TRBD2. Germline CDR1 SGHDT, CDR2 YYEEEE. This CDR3 has 15 residues. The J segment lost 5 bases and the V segment lost 5 bases, leaving 7 bases of the junction unmatched.

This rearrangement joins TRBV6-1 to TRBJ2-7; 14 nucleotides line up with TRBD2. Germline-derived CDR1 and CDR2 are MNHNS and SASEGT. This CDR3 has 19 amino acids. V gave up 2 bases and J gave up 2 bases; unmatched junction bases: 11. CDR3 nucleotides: TGTGCCAGCAGTGAACGAGGGACTAGCGGGAGTATCATCCCCTACGAGCAGTACTTC. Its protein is CASSERGTSGSIIPYEQYF.

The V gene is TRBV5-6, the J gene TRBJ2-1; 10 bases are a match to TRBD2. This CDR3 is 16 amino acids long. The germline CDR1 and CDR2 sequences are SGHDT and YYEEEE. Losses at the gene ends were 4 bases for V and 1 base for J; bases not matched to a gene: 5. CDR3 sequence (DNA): TGTGCCAGCAGCAGGGGACTAGCGAGTTCCTACAATGAGCAGTTCTTC. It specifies CASSRGLASSYNEQFF.

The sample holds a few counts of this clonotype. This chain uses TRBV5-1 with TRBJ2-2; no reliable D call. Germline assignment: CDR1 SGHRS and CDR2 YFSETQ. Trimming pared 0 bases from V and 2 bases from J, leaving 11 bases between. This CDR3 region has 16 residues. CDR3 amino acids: CASSLAIGLNTGELFF. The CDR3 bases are TGCGCCAGCAGCTTGGCCATAGGGTTAAACACCGGGGAGCTGTTTTTT.

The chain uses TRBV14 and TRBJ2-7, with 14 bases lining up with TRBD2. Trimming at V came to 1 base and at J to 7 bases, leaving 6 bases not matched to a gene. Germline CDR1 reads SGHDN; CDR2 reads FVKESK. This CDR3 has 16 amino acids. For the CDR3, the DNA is TGTGCCAGCAGCCAAGTATCGGGACTAGCGGGAGTTGAGCAGTACTTC. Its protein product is CASSQVSGLAGVEQYF.

CDR3 sequence: CASSAGQPEVYGYTF. CDR3 nucleotide sequence: TGTGCCAGCAGCGCGGGACAGCCTGAAGTCTATGGCTACACCTTC. J is TRBJ1-2 and V is TRBV7-8, with 7 bases identical to TRBD1. The CDR3 consists of 15 residues. The J segment lost 4 bases and the V segment lost 5 bases, leaving 10 bases of the junction unmatched. Germline V CDR1 and CDR2: SGHVS, FQNEAQ. The full variable domain, rest sourced from reference TRBV7-8 and TRBJ1-2, is GAGVSQSPRYKVAKRGQDVALRCDPISGHVSLFWYQQALGQGPEFLTYFQNEAQLDKSGLPSDRFFAERPEGSVSTLKIQRTQQEDSAVYLCASSAGQPEVYGYTFGSGTRLTVV.

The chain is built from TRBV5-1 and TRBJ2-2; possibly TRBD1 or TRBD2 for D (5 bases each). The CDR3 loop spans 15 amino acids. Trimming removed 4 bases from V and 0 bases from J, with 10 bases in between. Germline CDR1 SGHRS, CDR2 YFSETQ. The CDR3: CASSGGNTNTGELFF. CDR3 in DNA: TGCGCCAGCAGCGGGGGAAATACGAACACCGGGGAGCTGTTTTTT.

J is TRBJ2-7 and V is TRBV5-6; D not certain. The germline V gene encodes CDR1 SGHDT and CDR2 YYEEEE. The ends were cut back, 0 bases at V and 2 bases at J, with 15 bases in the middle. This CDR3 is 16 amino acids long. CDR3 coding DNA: TGTGCCAGCAGCTTGGCGGGCTACTCTACACCCTACGAGCAGTACGTC. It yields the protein CASSLAGYSTPYEQYV.

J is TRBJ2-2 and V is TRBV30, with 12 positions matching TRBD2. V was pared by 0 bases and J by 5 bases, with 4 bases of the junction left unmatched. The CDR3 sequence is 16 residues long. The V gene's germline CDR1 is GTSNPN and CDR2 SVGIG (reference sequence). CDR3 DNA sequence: TGTGCCTGGAGTGTTAAAACTAGCGGGAGGACCGGGGAGCTGTTTTTT. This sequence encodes CAWSVKTSGRTGELFF.

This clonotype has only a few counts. For the CDR3, the DNA is TGTGCCAGCAGCCCAGCTGGGGGCCTGCCTTACTACGAGCAGTACGTC. This encodes CASSPAGGLPYYEQYV. The chain has TRBV3-1 and TRBJ2-7; maybe TRBD1 (6 bases). The germline V gene has CDR1 LGHDT and CDR2 YNNKEL (reference sequence). The CDR3 is 16 residues long. Trimming removed 4 bases from V and 3 bases from J, with 19 bases in between.

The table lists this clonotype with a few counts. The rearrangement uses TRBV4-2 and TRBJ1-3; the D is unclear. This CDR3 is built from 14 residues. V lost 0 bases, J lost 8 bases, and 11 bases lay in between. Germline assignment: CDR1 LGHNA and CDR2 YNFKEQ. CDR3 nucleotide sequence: TGTGCCAGCAGCCAAGAAGGATCAGCGGACACCATATATTTT. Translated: CASSQEGSADTIYF.

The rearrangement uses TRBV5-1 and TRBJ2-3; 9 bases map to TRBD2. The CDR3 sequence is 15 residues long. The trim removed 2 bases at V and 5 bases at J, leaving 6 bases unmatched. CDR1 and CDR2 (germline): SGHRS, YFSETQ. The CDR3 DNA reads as TGCGCCAGCAGCTTCATAGCGGGGGCCCGAGATACGCAGTATTTT. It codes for CASSFIAGARDTQYF.

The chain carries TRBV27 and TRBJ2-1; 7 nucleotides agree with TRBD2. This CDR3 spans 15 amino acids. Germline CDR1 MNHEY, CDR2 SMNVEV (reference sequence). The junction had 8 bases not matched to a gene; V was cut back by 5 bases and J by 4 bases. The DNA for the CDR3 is TGTGCCAGCAGTCTTCTGCTGGGGGGGTACAATGAGCAGTTCTTC. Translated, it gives CASSLLLGGYNEQFF.

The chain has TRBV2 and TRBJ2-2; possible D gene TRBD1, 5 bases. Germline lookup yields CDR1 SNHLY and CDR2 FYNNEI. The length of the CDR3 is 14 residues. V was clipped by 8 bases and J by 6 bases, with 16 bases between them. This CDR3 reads CASLQGSNSGELFF. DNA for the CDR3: TGTGCCAGCCTCCAGGGTTCTAACTCCGGGGAGCTGTTTTTT.

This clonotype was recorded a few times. Here the CDR3 DNA reads TGCAGTGCCGTGCCCGGGGCTGGGGCCAACGTCCTGACTTTC. It specifies CSAVPGAGANVLTF. The gene calls are TRBV20-1 and TRBJ2-6, with D tentatively TRBD2 (5 bases). CDR1 DFQATT and CDR2 SNEGSKA come from the germline V gene (reference sequence). The V end lost 6 bases, the J end lost 2 bases, and 11 bases lay between the germline ends. CDR3 length: 14 amino acids.

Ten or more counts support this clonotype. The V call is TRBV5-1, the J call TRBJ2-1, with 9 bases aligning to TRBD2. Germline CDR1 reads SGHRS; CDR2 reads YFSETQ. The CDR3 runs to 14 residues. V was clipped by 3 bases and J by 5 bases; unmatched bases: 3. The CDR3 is CASSWGLADNEQFF. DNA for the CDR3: TGCGCCAGCAGCTGGGGACTAGCCGACAATGAGCAGTTCTTC.

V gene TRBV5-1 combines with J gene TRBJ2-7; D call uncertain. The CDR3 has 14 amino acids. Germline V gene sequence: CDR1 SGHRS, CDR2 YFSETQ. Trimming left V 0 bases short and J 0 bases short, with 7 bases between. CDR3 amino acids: CASSLVSSSYEQYF. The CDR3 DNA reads TGCGCCAGCAGCTTGGTAAGCAGCTCCTACGAGCAGTACTTC.

The CDR3 nucleotides are TGTGCCAGCAGCTCAGCCACCAGGGGAGGAGGCTACACCTTC. Translation gives CASSSATRGGGYTF. The chain joins TRBV12-3 or TRBV12-4 to TRBJ1-2, with D possibly being TRBD1 (6 bases). CDR3 length: 14 residues. V was clipped by 6 bases and J by 8 bases, with 19 bases between them.

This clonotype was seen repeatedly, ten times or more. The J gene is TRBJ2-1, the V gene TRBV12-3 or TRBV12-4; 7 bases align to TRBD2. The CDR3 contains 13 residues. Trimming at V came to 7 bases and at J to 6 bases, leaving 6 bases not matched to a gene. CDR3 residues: CASILGGGNEQFF. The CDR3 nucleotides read TGTGCCAGCATCCTGGGGGGGGGCAATGAGCAGTTCTTC.

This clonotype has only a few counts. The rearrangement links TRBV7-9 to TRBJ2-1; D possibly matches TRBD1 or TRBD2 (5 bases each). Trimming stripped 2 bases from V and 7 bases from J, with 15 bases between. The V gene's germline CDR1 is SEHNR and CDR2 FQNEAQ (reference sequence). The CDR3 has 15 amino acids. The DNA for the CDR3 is TGTGCCAGCAGCTTAAGGGGAGTTGAGGAGAATGAGCAGTTCTTC. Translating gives CASSLRGVEENEQFF.

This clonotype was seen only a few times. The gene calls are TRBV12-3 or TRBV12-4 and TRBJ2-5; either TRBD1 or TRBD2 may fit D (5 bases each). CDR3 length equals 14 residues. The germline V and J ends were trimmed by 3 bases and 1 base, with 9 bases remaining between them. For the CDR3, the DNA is TGTGCCAGCAGTTTTCGGGGCATCCAAGAGACCCAGTACTTC. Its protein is CASSFRGIQETQYF.

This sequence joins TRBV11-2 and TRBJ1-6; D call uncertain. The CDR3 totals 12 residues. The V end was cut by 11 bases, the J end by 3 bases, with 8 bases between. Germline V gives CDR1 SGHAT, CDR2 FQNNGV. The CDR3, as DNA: TGTGCCGCGGGGTTCTATAATTCACCCCTCCACTTT. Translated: CAAGFYNSPLHF.

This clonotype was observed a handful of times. The chain's CDR3 is CSAIPRFQETQYF. In DNA, the CDR3 is TGCAGCGCTATCCCTAGGTTCCAAGAGACCCAGTACTTC. V usage is TRBV29-1 and J usage is TRBJ2-5; D unclear. Germline loops: CDR1 SQVTM, CDR2 ANQGSEA. The CDR3 sequence is 13 residues long. Between the trimmed V and J ends, which lost 7 bases and 1 base, there was a span of 13 bases. Complete variable domain (other parts from reference TRBV29-1 and TRBJ2-5): SAVISQKPSRDICQRGTSLTIQCQVDSQVTMMFWYRQQPGQSLTLIATANQGSEATYESGFVIDKFPISRPNLTFSTLTVSNMSPEDSSIYLCSAIPRFQETQYFGPGTRLLVL.